Presented here are 5 T cell receptor beta chains from one specimen sequenced in a study of shared clonotypes between healthy human individuals. TCRdb's table, derived via immunoSEQ multiplex PCR, lists solely in-frame clones and lacks some. The table has more than 2,000,000 clones, approximately 92% seen once. The sequenced material came from naive CD4+ T cells sorted from blood. The subset was: CD45RA+ positively selected. The receptors originated from a man aged 18 to 30 in good health.

V gene TRBV7-3 combines with J gene TRBJ2-1; 7 nucleotides match TRBD1. This CDR3 has 13 amino acids. CDR1 and CDR2 from the germline V gene are SGHTA and FQGTGA. Losses at the gene ends were 6 bases for V and 7 bases for J; bases not matched to a gene: 6. In DNA, the CDR3 is TGTGCCAGCAGTCAGGGGGTGAGGAATGAGCAGTTCTTC. Its protein is CASSQGVRNEQFF.

V usage is TRBV11-2 and J usage is TRBJ1-2; maybe TRBD1 (5 bases). V was clipped by 1 base and J by 8 bases, with 14 bases between them. Germline assignment: CDR1 SGHAT and CDR2 FQNNGV. This CDR3 spans 14 amino acids. The DNA for the CDR3 is TGTGCCAGCAGCTTAGCCTCTGGGGCGGGGGGCTACACCTTC. This translates into CASSLASGAGGYTF. The full variable domain, completed using reference TRBV11-2 and TRBJ1-2, is EAGVAQSPRYKIIEKRQSVAFWCNPISGHATLYWYQQILGQGPKLLIQFQNNGVVDDSQLPKDRFSAERLKGVDSTLKIQPAKLEDSAVYLCASSLASGAGGYTFGSGTRLTVV.

The chain employs TRBV6-1 and TRBJ2-7, with D possibly TRBD2 on 6 matching bases. This CDR3 is 15 amino acids long. The germline V gene has CDR1 MNHNS and CDR2 SASEGT. Trimming stripped 7 bases from V and 0 bases from J, with 16 bases between. CDR3 amino acids: CASTGSGGASYEQYF. Here the CDR3 DNA reads TGTGCCAGCACGGGGTCCGGCGGGGCCTCCTACGAGCAGTACTTC.

CDR3 sequence: CASIENGGITEAFF. The CDR3 DNA reads TGTGCCAGCATCGAGAACGGGGGTATCACTGAAGCTTTCTTT. The rearrangement links TRBV7-2 to TRBJ1-1, with D tentatively TRBD1 (5 bases). The germline V gene has CDR1 SGHTA and CDR2 FQGNSA. Trimming took off 7 bases at V and 4 bases at J, with 16 bases between the two ends. The CDR3 runs 14 residues.

The chain employs TRBV28 and TRBJ1-3; the D gene is possibly TRBD1 (6 bases). V lost 8 bases and J 2 bases, leaving 13 bases between the germline ends. The germline V gene has CDR1 MDHEN and CDR2 SYDVKM. The CDR3 covers 14 residues. Here the CDR3 DNA reads TGTGCCAGCGCGAACAGGGTAGCTGGAAACACCATATATTTT. It is translated as CASANRVAGNTIYF.